This T cell receptor (beta chain) was found in a study of human T cells and chemical hapten exposure (dated by TCRdb to the early 2020s). Concerning the study at large: For sensitization, 2% DPC in acetone was applied to a 2 cm by 2 cm area of upper inner arm skin. Throughout the roughly 23-week study period, patients were also given weekly therapeutic DPC doses on the scalp. The mostly female patient cohort included alopecia areata with under or over 50% scalp involvement, alopecia totalis and alopecia universalis. Under 30 alopecia patients gave blood for TCR sequencing at one to four time points (pre-sensitization, 2, 6 and 24 weeks). The study tracked peripheral blood TCR repertoire changes in vivo during primary and secondary sensitization to the hapten diphenylcyclopropenone (DPC) in alopecia patients. Blood was sampled from patients pre-sensitization (week 0) and at 2, 6 and about 24 weeks after DPC sensitization. Libraries were pooled for sequencing, and variation in per-sample TCR yields was attributed mainly to small differences in library volumes within the pool. Patch testing was done on the upper back using Finn chambers containing 0.01% DPC, and results were scored after 6 days according to International Contact Dermatitis Research Group standards. Overall study outcomes, separate from this receptor: Compared with pre-sensitization or healthy control sets, expanded TCRs formed significantly more large CDR3 similarity clusters, which is consistent with antigen-driven responses. Repeated subsampling changed both the strength of the expansion versus patch-test correlation and the threshold at which the correlation became significant. DPC sensitization did not change the number of TCRs with a frequency above 1 in 1000, and there was no evidence of changes in global repertoire structure. The number of PT1 expanded TCRs positively correlated with patch test score, significant at thresholds 8, 16 and 32 but not 4. Because every patient had alopecia, a presumed autoimmune disease, the patients' immune response might differ from that of healthy individuals.

Library preparation was by RACE. This sample was sequenced with a NextSeq 500. During library preparation, unique molecular identifiers were attached to individual cDNA molecules so that TCRs could be counted in a quantitative, reproducible way. Both TCR alpha and TCR beta chains were sequenced from each blood RNA sample. The authors processed their data as follows. Samples had a median of roughly 99,000 TCRs, with a range from roughly 23,224 to 750,000. V, J and CDR3 annotation of the TCR reads was carried out using the Decombinator software suite. Every sample was subsampled to the same number of TCRs (28,000) for the PS versus PT1 abundance plots. Expanded TCRs were defined as absent before sensitization and observed at least eight times at the 2-week time point. TCRdb redid the processing of the public reads, applying fastp at Q25 and MiXCR, and retained in-frame beta chains. Rows are combined by CDR3 protein, so each entry shows the most common genes and DNA. TCRdb, rather than the study authors, made the V and J calls. This sample comprises tens of thousands of distinct CDR3 sequences, 10% to 15% of them detected only once. The ten largest clonotypes hold roughly 4% of the sample.

This clonotype was counted many times. Which antigen it targets is not known. No base-level quality is on record; no much larger clone is a single base apart. The time point label corresponds to: patch test 1, 2 weeks after DPC sensitization. Explained via the paper, the treatment or condition label denotes: therapeutic diphenylcyclopropenone sensitization with weekly scalp DPC. At every patch-test visit, the blood draw took place before the patch test was put on. To be eligible, patients had to be aged 18 to 70, diagnosed with alopecia and judged suitable for DPC therapy, while pregnant patients were excluded. Total RNA was extracted from unfractionated whole blood that had been collected in Tempus Blood RNA tubes. From the cysteine through the phenylalanine, the CDR3 covers 15 amino acids. The only DNA kept is the CDR3, 45 bases in frame from the first base. Trimming takes 1 base from V and 3 bases from J, and the germline ends sit 12 bases apart.

The chain was built from TRBV12-3 or TRBV12-4 and TRBJ1-1; D gene: possibly TRBD1, on 5 matching bases. The starting material was whole blood, obtained in connection with sensitization to the hapten diphenylcyclopropenone (DPC). This clonotype was sampled from a woman aged 55-69 years with alopecia areata. Some clones in this sample may be carry-over from other donors' samples. The CDR3 has the sequence CASSLEAGFDTEAFF. The bases read TGTGCCAGCAGTTTAGAAGCAGGGTTTGACACTGAAGCTTTCTTT.